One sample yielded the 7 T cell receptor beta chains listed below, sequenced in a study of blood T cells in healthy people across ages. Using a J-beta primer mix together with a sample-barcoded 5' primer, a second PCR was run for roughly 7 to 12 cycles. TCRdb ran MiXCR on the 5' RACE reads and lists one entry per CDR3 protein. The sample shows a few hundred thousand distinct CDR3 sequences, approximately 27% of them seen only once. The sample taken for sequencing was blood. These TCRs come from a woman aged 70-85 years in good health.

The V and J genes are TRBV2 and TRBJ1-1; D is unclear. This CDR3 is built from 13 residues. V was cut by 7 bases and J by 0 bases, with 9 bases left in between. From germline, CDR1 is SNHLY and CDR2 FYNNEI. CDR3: CASTGSLNTEAFF. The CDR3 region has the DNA TGTGCCAGCACGGGCAGCCTGAACACTGAAGCTTTCTTT.

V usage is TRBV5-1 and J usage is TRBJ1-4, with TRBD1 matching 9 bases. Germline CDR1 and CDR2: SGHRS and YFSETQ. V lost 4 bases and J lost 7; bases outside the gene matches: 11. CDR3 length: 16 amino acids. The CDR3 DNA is TGCGCCAGCAGCGCCGACGGACAGGGGTGGCGTGAAAAACTGTTTTTT. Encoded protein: CASSADGQGWREKLFF.

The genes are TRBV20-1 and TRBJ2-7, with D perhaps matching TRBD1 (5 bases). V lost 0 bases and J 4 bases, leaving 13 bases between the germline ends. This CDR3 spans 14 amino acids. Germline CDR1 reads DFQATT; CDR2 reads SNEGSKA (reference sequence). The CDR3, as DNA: TGCAGTGCTAGAGAAGGTCTCAGGGTTTACGAGCAGTACTTC. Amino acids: CSAREGLRVYEQYF.

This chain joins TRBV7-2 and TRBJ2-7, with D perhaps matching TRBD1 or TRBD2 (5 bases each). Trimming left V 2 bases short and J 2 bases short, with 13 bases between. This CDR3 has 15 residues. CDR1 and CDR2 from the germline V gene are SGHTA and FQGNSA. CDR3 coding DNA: TGTGCCAGCAGCTTAAGGTCAGGGAGTCCCTACGAGCAGTACTTC. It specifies CASSLRSGSPYEQYF.

The CDR3 DNA is TGTGCCAGCAGCTTAAGCGGAGGGGCCAACGTCCTGACTTTC. This codes for CASSLSGGANVLTF. The chain joins TRBV7-3 to TRBJ2-6, with no clear D. Trimming took 1 base from V and 4 from J, leaving 5 bases between them. Germline V CDR1 and CDR2: SGHTA, FQGTGA. The CDR3 spans 14 residues.

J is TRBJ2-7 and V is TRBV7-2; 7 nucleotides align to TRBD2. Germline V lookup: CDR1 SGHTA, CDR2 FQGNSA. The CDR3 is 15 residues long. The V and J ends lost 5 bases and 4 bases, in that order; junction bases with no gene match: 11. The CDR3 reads CASSPPTSLGYEQYF. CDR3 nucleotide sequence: TGTGCCAGCAGCCCCCCGACTAGCTTGGGGTACGAGCAGTACTTC.

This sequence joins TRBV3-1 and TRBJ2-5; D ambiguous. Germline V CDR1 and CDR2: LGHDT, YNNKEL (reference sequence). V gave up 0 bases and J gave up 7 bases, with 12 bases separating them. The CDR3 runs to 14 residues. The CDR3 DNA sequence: TGTGCCAGCAGCCAAGATAGGAATGGATGGACCCAGTACTTC. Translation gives CASSQDRNGWTQYF.